This T cell receptor (beta chain) was captured by sequencing in a study of blood T cell repertoires in COVID-19. Background on the study: From the United States, Italy and Spain came samples of acute and convalescent COVID-19. Sample material is recorded as cDNA or gDNA derived from T cells, B-cell-depleted T cells, or PBMCs.

CDR1 and CDR2 (germline): MDHEN, SYDVKM. V trimming: 6 bases; J trimming: 6 bases; junction bases outside the gene matches: 7. This CDR3 is built from 15 residues. Study processing details: Reference gene primer amplification gave nucleated cell count estimates. Produced via immunoSEQ multiplex PCR; TCRdb's table is partial and in-frame only. Clone size and V and J calls were adopted from that table, with D and trimming inferred from the DNA. The profile covers roughly 45,000 clones, with roughly nine tenths appearing a single time and 19% taken by the ten largest. Sequencing was done on a sample of peripheral blood. The genes are TRBV28 and TRBJ1-6; 8 bases are a match to TRBD1. This TCR was recovered from a man in his sixties or seventies with active COVID-19. CDR3: CASRAGGPGNSPLHF. As DNA, the CDR3 is TGTGCCAGCAGGGCAGGGGGCCCGGGTAATTCACCCCTCCACTTT. Filled out from reference TRBV28 and TRBJ1-6, the complete variable domain reads DVKVTQSSRYLVKRTGEKVFLECVQDMDHENMFWYRQDPGLGLRLIYFSYDVKMKEKGDIPEGYSVSREKKERFSLILESASTNQTSMYLCASRAGGPGNSPLHFGNGTRLTVT.